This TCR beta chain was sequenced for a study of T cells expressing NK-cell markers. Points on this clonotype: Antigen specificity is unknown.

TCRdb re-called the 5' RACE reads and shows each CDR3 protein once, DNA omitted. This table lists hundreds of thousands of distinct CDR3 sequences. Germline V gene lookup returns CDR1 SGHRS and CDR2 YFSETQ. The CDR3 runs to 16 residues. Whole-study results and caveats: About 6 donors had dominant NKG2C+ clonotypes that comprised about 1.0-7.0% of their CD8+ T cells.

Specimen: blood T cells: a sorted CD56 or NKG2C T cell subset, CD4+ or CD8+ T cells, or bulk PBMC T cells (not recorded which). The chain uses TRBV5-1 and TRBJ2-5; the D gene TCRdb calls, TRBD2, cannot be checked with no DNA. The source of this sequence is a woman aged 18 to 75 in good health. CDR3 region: CASSLRREFSTETQYF.